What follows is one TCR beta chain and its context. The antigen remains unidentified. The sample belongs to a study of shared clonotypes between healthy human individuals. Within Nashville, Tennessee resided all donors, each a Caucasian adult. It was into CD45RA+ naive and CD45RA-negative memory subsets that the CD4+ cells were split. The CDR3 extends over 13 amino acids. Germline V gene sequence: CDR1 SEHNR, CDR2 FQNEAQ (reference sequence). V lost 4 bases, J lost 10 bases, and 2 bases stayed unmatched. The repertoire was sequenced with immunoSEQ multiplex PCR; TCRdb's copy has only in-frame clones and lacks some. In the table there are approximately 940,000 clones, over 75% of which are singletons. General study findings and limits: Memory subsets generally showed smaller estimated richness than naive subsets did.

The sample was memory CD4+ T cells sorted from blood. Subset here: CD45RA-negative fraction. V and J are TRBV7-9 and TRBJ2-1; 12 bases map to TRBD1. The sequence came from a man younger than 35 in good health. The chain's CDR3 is CASSYGTGGEQFF. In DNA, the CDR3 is TGTGCCAGCAGCTATGGGACAGGGGGCGAGCAGTTCTTC.